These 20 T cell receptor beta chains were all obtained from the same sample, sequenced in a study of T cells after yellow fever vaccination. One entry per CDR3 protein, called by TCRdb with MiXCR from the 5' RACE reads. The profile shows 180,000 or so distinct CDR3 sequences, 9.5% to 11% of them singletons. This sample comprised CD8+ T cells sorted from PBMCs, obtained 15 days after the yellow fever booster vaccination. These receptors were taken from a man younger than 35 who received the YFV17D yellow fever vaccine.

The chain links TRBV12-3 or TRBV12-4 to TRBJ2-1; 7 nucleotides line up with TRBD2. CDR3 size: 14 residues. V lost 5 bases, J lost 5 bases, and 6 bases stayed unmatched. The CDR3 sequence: CASSIPGGHNEQFF. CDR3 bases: TGTGCCAGCAGTATCCCGGGGGGTCACAATGAGCAGTTCTTC.

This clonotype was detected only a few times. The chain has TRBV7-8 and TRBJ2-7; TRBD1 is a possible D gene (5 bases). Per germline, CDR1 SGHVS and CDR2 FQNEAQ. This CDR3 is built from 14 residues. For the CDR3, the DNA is TGTGCCAGCAGCCCAGTCGACAGATCCTATGAGCAGTACGTC. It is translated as CASSPVDRSYEQYV.

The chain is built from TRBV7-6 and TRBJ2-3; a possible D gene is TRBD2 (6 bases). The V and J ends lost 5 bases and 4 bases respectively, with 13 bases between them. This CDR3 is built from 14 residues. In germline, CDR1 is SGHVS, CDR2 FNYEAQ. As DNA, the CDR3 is TGTGCCAGCAGCCTCACAGGCGGGGCAGATACGCAGTATTTT. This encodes CASSLTGGADTQYF.

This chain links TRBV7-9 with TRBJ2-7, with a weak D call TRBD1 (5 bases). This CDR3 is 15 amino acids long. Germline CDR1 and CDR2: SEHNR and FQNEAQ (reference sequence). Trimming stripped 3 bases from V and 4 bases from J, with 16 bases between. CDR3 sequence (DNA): TGTGCCAGCAGCTTGGGCAGGGAAAATTTTTACGAGCAGTACGTC. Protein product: CASSLGRENFYEQYV.

Written as DNA, the CDR3 is TGCGCCAGCAGCCTCGCCGGGACAGACAATCAGCCCCAGCATTTT. It codes for CASSLAGTDNQPQHF. The genes are TRBV5-1 and TRBJ1-5; 7 nucleotides match TRBD1. Per the germline V gene, CDR1 is SGHRS and CDR2 is YFSETQ. The V segment lost 4 bases and the J segment 3 bases; nucleotides outside the gene matches: 7. The CDR3 contains 15 residues.

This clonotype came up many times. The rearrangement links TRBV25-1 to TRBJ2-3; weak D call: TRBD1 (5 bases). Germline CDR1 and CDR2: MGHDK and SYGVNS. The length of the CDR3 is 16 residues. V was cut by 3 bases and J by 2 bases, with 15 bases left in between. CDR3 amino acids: CASSDWGPRSTDTQYF. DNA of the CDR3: TGTGCCAGCAGTGACTGGGGCCCCCGGTCCACAGATACGCAGTATTTT.

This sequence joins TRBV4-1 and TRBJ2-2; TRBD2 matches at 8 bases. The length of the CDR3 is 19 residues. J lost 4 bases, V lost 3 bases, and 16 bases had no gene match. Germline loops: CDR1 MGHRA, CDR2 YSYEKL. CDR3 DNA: TGCGCCAGCAGCCAGGGCCCCGTTGGCGGGGGGCTGTTCACCGGGGAGCTGTTTTTT. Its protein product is CASSQGPVGGGLFTGELFF.

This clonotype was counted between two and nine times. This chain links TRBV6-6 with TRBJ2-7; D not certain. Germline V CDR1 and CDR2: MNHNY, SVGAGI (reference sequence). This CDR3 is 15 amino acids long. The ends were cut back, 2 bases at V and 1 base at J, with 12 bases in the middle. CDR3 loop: CASSYPGRLSYEQYV. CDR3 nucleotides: TGTGCCAGCAGTTACCCTGGACGCCTTTCCTACGAGCAGTACGTC.

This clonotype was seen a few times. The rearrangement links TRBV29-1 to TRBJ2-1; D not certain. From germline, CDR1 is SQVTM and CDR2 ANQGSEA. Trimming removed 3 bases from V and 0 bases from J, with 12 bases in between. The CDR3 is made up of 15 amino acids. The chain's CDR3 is CSVDSQGGSYNEQFF. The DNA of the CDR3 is TGCAGCGTTGATTCCCAAGGCGGCTCCTACAATGAGCAGTTCTTC.

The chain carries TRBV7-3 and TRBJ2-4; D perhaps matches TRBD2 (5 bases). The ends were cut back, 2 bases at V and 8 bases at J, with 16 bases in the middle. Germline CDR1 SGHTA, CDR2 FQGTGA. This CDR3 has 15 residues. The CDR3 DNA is TGTGCCAGCAGCTTACCCCCGGGGTCTGGGGACATTCAGTACTTC. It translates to CASSLPPGSGDIQYF.

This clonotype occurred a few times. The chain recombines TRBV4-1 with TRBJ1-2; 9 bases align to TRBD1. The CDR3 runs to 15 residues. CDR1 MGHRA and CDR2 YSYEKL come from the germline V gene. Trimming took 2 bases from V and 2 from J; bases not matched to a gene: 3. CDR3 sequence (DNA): TGCGCCAGCAGCCAACGCGACAGGGGGAACTATGGCTACACCTTC. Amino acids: CASSQRDRGNYGYTF.

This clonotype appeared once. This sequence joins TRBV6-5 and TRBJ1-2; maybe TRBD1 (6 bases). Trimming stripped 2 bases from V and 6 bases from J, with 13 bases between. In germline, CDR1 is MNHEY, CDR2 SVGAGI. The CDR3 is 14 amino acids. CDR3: CASSYTGKSNGYTF. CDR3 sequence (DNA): TGTGCCAGCAGTTACACAGGGAAATCAAATGGCTACACCTTC.

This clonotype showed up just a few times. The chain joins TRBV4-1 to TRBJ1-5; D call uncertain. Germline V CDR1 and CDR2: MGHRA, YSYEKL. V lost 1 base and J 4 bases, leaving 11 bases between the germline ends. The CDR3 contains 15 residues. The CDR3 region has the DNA TGCGCCAGCAGCCAAGTGTCCTTTAGAAATCAGCCCCAGCATTTT. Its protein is CASSQVSFRNQPQHF.

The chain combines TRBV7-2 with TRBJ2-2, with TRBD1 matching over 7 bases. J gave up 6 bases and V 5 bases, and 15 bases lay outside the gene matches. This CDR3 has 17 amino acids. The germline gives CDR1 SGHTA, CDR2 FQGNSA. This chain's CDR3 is CASSPPPDRVEAGELFF. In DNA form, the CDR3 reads TGTGCCAGCAGCCCCCCTCCAGACAGGGTAGAGGCCGGGGAGCTGTTTTTT.

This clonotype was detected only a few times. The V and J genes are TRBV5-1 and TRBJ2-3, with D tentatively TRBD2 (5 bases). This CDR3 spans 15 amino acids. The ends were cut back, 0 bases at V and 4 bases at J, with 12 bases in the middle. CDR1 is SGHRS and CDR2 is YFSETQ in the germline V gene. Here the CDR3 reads CASSLAEGPPDTQYF. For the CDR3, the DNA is TGCGCCAGCAGCTTGGCCGAGGGCCCCCCAGATACGCAGTATTTT.

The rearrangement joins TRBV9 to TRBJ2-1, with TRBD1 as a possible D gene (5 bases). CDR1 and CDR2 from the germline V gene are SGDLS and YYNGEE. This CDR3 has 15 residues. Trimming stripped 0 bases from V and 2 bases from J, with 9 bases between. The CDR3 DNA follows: TGTGCCAGCAGCGTAGAGCTGGGGCCCTACAATGAGCAGTTCTTC. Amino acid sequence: CASSVELGPYNEQFF.

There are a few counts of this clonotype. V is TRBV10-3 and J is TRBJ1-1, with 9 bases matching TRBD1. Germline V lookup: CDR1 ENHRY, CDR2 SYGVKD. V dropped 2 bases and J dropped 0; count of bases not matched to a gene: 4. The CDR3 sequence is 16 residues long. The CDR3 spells CAISEPGQGLNTEAFF. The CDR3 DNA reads TGTGCCATCAGTGAGCCCGGACAGGGGCTGAACACTGAAGCTTTCTTT.

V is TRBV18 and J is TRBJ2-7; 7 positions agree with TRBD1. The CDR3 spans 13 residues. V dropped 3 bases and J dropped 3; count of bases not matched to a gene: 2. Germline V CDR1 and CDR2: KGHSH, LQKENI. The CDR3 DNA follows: TGTGCCAGCTCACCGGGACAGAGCTACGAGCAGTACTTC. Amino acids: CASSPGQSYEQYF.

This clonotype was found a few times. CDR3 nucleotides: TGTGCCAGCAGTTTATTGCAGACTGAAAAACTGTTTTTT. It encodes CASSLLQTEKLFF. The rearrangement links TRBV27 to TRBJ1-4; D ambiguous. V lost 1 base to trimming and J lost 7 bases, with 7 bases between them. The CDR3 has 13 amino acids. Germline loops: CDR1 MNHEY, CDR2 SMNVEV (reference sequence).

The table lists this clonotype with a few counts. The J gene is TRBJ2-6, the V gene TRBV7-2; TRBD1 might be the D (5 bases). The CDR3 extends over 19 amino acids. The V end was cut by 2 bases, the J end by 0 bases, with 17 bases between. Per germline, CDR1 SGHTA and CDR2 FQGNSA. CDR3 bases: TGTGCCAGCAGCTTAAAACAGGCACCCCCTCACTCTGGGGCCAACGTCCTGACTTTC. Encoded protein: CASSLKQAPPHSGANVLTF.